This TCR beta chain was retrieved from a study of OX40 agonist ivuxolimab in advanced cancers. Overall study: Allowance was made for prior anti-PD-1, anti-PD-L1 or anti-CTLA-4 therapy, and about 44% had some.

Broader study findings: It was also the case that some nonresponders had low normalized T-cell clonal expansion. The work left the antigen specificity of expanded peripheral T cells undetermined.

The CDR3 runs 15 residues. V lost 6 bases and J 1 base, leaving 12 bases between the germline ends. CDR1 and CDR2 from the germline V gene are ENHRY and SYGVKD. TCRdb keeps only in-frame clones here, not all; method: immunoSEQ multiplex PCR. In the table there are 77,000 or so clones, roughly 90% of which are singletons. This clone occurred a few times. Antigen unknown. Blood sampling took place at baseline, cycle 4 day 1, and cycle 7 day 1. V is TRBV10-3 and J is TRBJ2-2, with TRBD1 as a possible D gene (6 bases). The clonotype comes from an adult with an advanced solid tumor such as melanoma, head and neck, liver or kidney cancer. The sequences come from CD4+ or CD8+ T cells sorted from blood, collected in a trial of the OX40 agonist ivuxolimab. The chain's CDR3 is CAIRGQLGNTGELFF. The CDR3 DNA is TGTGCCATCAGGGGACAACTGGGGAACACCGGGGAGCTGTTTTTT.